The 2 T cell receptor beta chains reported below all come from one sample, sequenced in a study of neurological immune-mediated disorders. In TCRdb, the 5' RACE reads were re-called with MiXCR into one record per CDR3 protein. The sample has about 82,000 distinct CDR3 sequences; 2.6% are singletons. The sample consisted of PBMCs. The receptors shown here come from a woman younger than 45 with multiple sclerosis.

This clonotype was counted many times. This chain connects TRBV4-3 to TRBJ2-3, with 9 bases that match TRBD2. The germline V gene encodes CDR1 LGHNA and CDR2 YSLEER. The CDR3 extends over 16 amino acids. V was pared by 2 bases and J by 2 bases, with 5 bases of the junction left unmatched. The CDR3 nucleotides read TGCGCCAGCAGCCAACTTCTAGCGGGGCTCACAGATACGCAGTATTTT. This translates into CASSQLLAGLTDTQYF.

Many counts were recorded for this clonotype. The V call is TRBV5-6, the J call TRBJ2-5; D is unclear. The ends were cut back, 6 bases at V and 2 bases at J, with 14 bases in the middle. The CDR3 spans 14 residues. Germline V gene sequence: CDR1 SGHDT, CDR2 YYEEEE. The DNA of the CDR3 is TGTGCCAGCAACAATCGGGTATTACAAGAGACCCAGTACTTC. It encodes CASNNRVLQETQYF.